These 21 T cell receptor beta chains originate from one sample sequenced in a study of shared clonotypes between healthy human individuals. Libraries were prepared by immunoSEQ multiplex PCR; TCRdb keeps only in-frame clonotypes and omits some of them. The data contain approximately 2.5 million clones, approximately 90% of them singletons. Sequencing used naive CD4+ T cells sorted from blood. Regarding subset: CD45RA+ positively selected. These receptors came from a man younger than 35 in good health.

The V gene is TRBV27, the J gene TRBJ1-6, with D possibly being TRBD1 (6 bases). The CDR3 totals 14 residues. The V gene lost 8 bases and the J gene lost 2 bases, with 10 bases spanning the gap. The germline CDR1 and CDR2 sequences are MNHEY and SMNVEV (reference sequence). CDR3 in amino acids: CASGTPTYNSPLHF. CDR3 in DNA: TGTGCCAGCGGGACACCGACCTATAATTCACCCCTCCACTTT.

The rearrangement uses TRBV4-3 and TRBJ2-1; 7 nucleotides match TRBD2. Germline-derived CDR1 and CDR2 are LGHNA and YSLEER. This CDR3 has 15 amino acids. With V trimmed by 1 base and J by 10 bases, 10 bases remained unmatched. CDR3: CASSQGPSGLAEQFF. Written as DNA, the CDR3 is TGCGCCAGCAGCCAAGGCCCTAGCGGATTGGCAGAGCAGTTCTTC.

The rearrangement joins TRBV15 to TRBJ1-5; 7 bases are a match to TRBD1. Germline CDR1 reads LNHNV; CDR2 reads YYDKDF (reference sequence). This CDR3 is 15 amino acids long. The trim removed 3 bases at V and 7 bases at J, leaving 9 bases unmatched. The CDR3 region is CATSRVDRRWQPQHF. CDR3 in DNA: TGTGCCACCAGCAGGGTGGACAGGCGGTGGCAGCCCCAGCATTTT.

As for this clone: Other DNA sequences in this specimen translate into the identical CDR3. The genes are TRBV5-1 and TRBJ2-7; 8 nucleotides line up with TRBD1. The CDR3 runs 13 residues. The V segment lost 4 bases and the J segment 3 bases; nucleotides outside the gene matches: 3. CDR1 SGHRS and CDR2 YFSETQ come from the germline V gene. The CDR3 bases are TGCGCCAGCAGCACAGGACAGGGCTACGAGCAGTACTTC. Residues: CASSTGQGYEQYF.

This chain links TRBV27 with TRBJ2-1, with 8 bases that match TRBD2. Germline trimming cut 6 bases from V and 4 bases from J; bases unmatched to any gene: 11. Germline V CDR1 and CDR2: MNHEY, SMNVEV (reference sequence). This CDR3 is 16 amino acids long. The CDR3 nucleotides are TGTGCCAGCAGGGAGGGTGGGTTAGCGGGGTACAATGAGCAGTTCTTC. It specifies CASREGGLAGYNEQFF.

As for this clone: This sample also contains other DNA sequences that code for the same CDR3. This chain uses TRBV5-1 with TRBJ1-1, with D unclear. Deletions cut 0 bases from V and 5 bases from J, with 8 bases between. The CDR3 covers 13 residues. Per the germline V gene, CDR1 is SGHRS and CDR2 is YFSETQ. The CDR3 DNA is TGCGCCAGCAGCTTGGGGGAAGTAACTGAAGCTTTCTTT. Translation gives CASSLGEVTEAFF.

The chain has TRBV7-2 and TRBJ2-1; 11 bases match TRBD2. Unmatched junction bases numbered 12, after V lost 5 bases and J lost 0 bases. This CDR3 has 19 residues. In germline, CDR1 is SGHTA, CDR2 FQGNSA. The CDR3 DNA reads TGTGCCAGCAGCGCATTTTTGACTAGCGGGAAGAGCTCCTACAATGAGCAGTTCTTC. This codes for CASSAFLTSGKSSYNEQFF. The full variable domain, in which reference TRBV7-2 and TRBJ2-1 provide the parts outside the CDR3, is GAGVSQSPSNKVTEKGKDVELRCDPISGHTALYWYRQSLGQGLEFLIYFQGNSAPDKSGLPSDRFSAERTGGSVSTLTIQRTQQEDSAVYLCASSAFLTSGKSSYNEQFFGPGTRLTVL.

V usage is TRBV6-5 and J usage is TRBJ1-2, with TRBD1 matching over 9 bases. After removal of 2 bases from V and 4 bases from J, the junction contained 2 bases not matched to a gene. The CDR3 consists of 14 residues. Germline-derived CDR1 and CDR2 are MNHEY and SVGAGI. CDR3 in amino acids: CASSYQQGAYGYTF. CDR3 nucleotide sequence: TGTGCCAGCAGTTACCAACAGGGGGCCTATGGCTACACCTTC.

CDR3 nucleotide sequence: TGTGCCAGCAGGAAGAGGGGGCAGACCTATGGCTACACCTTC. It codes for CASRKRGQTYGYTF. This chain uses TRBV28 with TRBJ1-2; TRBD1 aligns across 7 bases. Germline loops: CDR1 MDHEN, CDR2 SYDVKM. Trimming removed 6 bases from V and 4 bases from J; junction bases left unmatched: 8. CDR3 size: 14 residues.

The chain combines TRBV5-1 with TRBJ2-5; D possibly corresponds to TRBD2 (5 bases). This CDR3 is 15 amino acids long. Per germline, CDR1 SGHRS and CDR2 YFSETQ. Trimming took off 0 bases at V and 4 bases at J, with 13 bases between the two ends. This chain's CDR3 is CASSLGSGSGETQYF. As DNA, the CDR3 is TGCGCCAGCAGCTTGGGCTCGGGATCTGGAGAGACCCAGTACTTC.

The genes are TRBV10-2 and TRBJ2-1, with TRBD1 matching over 7 bases. The junction had 6 bases not matched to a gene; V was cut back by 6 bases and J by 4 bases. The germline V gene encodes CDR1 WSHSY and CDR2 SAAADI. The CDR3 runs 14 residues. The CDR3 sequence: CASRGDSSYNEQFF. CDR3 DNA: TGCGCCAGCAGAGGGGACAGCTCTTACAATGAGCAGTTCTTC.

J is TRBJ1-1 and V is TRBV5-4; D uncertain. CDR1 is SGHNT, CDR2 YYREEE, per germline (reference sequence). The CDR3 contains 15 residues. The germline V and J ends were trimmed by 4 bases and 4 bases, with 17 bases remaining between them. CDR3 sequence: CASSARPTWGTEAFF. DNA of the CDR3: TGTGCCAGCAGCGCCCGACCAACTTGGGGCACTGAAGCTTTCTTT.

A remark on this clone: At the DNA level, this CDR3 is encoded by other sequences in the same sample as well. The CDR3 is CASSLDRNTGELFF. The CDR3 DNA follows: TGTGCCAGCAGCCTAGACAGAAACACCGGGGAGCTGTTTTTT. This sequence joins TRBV5-4 and TRBJ2-2, with D perhaps TRBD1 (5 bases). Germline V gene sequence: CDR1 SGHNT, CDR2 YYREEE (reference sequence). The ends were cut back, 4 bases at V and 2 bases at J, with 9 bases in the middle. The CDR3 spans 14 residues.

On this clone itself: Other DNA sequences of this sample code for an identical CDR3. The rearrangement joins TRBV19 to TRBJ1-5; D is unclear. The CDR3 consists of 15 residues. Germline V CDR1 and CDR2: LNHDA, SQIVND (reference sequence). V lost 3 bases to trimming and J lost 1 base, with 10 bases between them. The CDR3 protein is CASSIGGGSNQPQHF. CDR3 coding DNA: TGTGCCAGTAGTATCGGAGGCGGCAGCAATCAGCCCCAGCATTTT.

The V gene is TRBV2, the J gene TRBJ1-3; no definite D call. The CDR3 length is 17 residues. V was trimmed by 1 base and J by 0 bases, leaving 13 bases between them. Germline loops: CDR1 SNHLY, CDR2 FYNNEI. The CDR3 is CASSEGPGRGSGNTIYF. CDR3 DNA: TGTGCCAGCAGTGAAGGTCCAGGTCGGGGCTCTGGAAACACCATATATTTT.

This chain uses TRBV9 with TRBJ2-6, with D uncertain. This CDR3 spans 16 amino acids. Germline-derived CDR1 and CDR2 are SGDLS and YYNGEE. V lost 3 bases and J 0 bases, leaving 10 bases between the germline ends. The CDR3 DNA reads as TGTGCCAGCAGCGGCTTCGAGGACTCTGGGGCCAACGTCCTGACTTTC. It is translated as CASSGFEDSGANVLTF.

This sequence joins TRBV5-4 and TRBJ2-3, with 8 bases lining up with TRBD2. The CDR3 covers 18 residues. Germline loops: CDR1 SGHNT, CDR2 YYREEE (reference sequence). V shed 0 bases and J 2 bases; nucleotides not matched to a gene: 11. DNA for the CDR3: TGTGCCAGCAGCTTGGGGGCCCCTCGGGGGGGCTCCACAGATACGCAGTATTTT. Its translation is CASSLGAPRGGSTDTQYF.

The chain uses TRBV10-3 and TRBJ2-5; TRBD2 matches 8 bases. The CDR3 is made up of 13 amino acids. V was clipped by 11 bases and J by 5 bases; unmatched bases: 10. CDR1 ENHRY and CDR2 SYGVKD come from the germline V gene. DNA of the CDR3: TGTGCCGCGTACGGGGGGGTAGGGGAGACCCAGTACTTC. It is translated as CAAYGGVGETQYF.

In this sample, this clone turned up once. The chain links TRBV11-3 to TRBJ1-1; D is perhaps TRBD1 (5 bases). The V end was cut by 1 base, the J end by 5 bases, with 11 bases between. In germline, CDR1 is SGHNT, CDR2 YENEEA. This CDR3 is built from 14 residues. The CDR3 DNA sequence: TGTGCCAGCAGCTTAGCGGCAGGGAATACTGAAGCTTTCTTT. It is translated as CASSLAAGNTEAFF.

V and J are TRBV19 and TRBJ2-7; no firm D call. The V end was cut by 1 base, the J end by 2 bases, with 9 bases between. Germline V gene data show CDR1 as LNHDA and CDR2 as SQIVND (reference sequence). The CDR3 covers 14 residues. In nucleotides, the CDR3 is TGTGCCAGTAGTATAGCTGCAGGAACCTACGAGCAGTACTTC. Protein product: CASSIAAGTYEQYF.

The chain employs TRBV6-1 and TRBJ1-2; possible D gene TRBD1, 6 bases. V was trimmed by 4 bases and J by 6 bases, leaving 9 bases between them. CDR1 is MNHNS, CDR2 SASEGT, per germline. The CDR3 sequence is 12 residues long. The CDR3 bases are TGTGCCAGCAGTGTACACAGGGATGGCTACACCTTC. Its translation: CASSVHRDGYTF.